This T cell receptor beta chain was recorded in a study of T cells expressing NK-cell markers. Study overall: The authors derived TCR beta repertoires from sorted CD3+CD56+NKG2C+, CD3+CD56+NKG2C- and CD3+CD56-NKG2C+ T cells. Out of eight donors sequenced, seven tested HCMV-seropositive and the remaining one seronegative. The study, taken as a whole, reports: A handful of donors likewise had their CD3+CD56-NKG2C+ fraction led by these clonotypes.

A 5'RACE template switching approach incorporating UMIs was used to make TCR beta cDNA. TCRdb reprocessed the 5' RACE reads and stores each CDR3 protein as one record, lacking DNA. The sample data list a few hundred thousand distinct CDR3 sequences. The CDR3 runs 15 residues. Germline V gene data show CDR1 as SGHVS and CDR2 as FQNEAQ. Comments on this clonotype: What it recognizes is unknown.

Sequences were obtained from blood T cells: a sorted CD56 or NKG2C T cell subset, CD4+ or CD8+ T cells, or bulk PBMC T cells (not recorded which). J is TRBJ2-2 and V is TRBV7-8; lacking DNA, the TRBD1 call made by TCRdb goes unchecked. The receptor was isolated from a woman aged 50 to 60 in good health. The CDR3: CASSRLGTDTGELFF. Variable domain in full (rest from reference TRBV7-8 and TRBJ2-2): GAGVSQSPRYKVAKRGQDVALRCDPISGHVSLFWYQQALGQGPEFLTYFQNEAQLDKSGLPSDRFFAERPEGSVSTLKIQRTQQEDSAVYLCASSRLGTDTGELFFGEGSRLTVL.